These T cell receptor beta chains were read from a single sample in a study of identical twins. MiXCR, run by TCRdb on the 5' RACE reads, gives a single entry per CDR3 protein. The table shows 1.5 million or so distinct CDR3 sequences, with more than 30% occurring only once. Specimen: cord blood. Receptors originate from a newborn girl in good health. Both conserved end residues are part of each CDR3. A D gene is named only where the DNA matches it firmly. Some rows mark clone size as missing; the rest say once, few, many or name a class of expanded clone.

v_call	clone_size	j_call	d_call	cdr3_aa	cdr3_nt
TRBV24-1	NA	TRBJ2-3	NA	CATSSVRPDTQYF	TGTGCCACCTCGAGCGTGAGACCAGATACGCAGTATTTT
TRBV20-1	NA	TRBJ1-6	NA	CSAQPQGSSPLHF	TGCAGTGCTCAACCGCAGGGTAGTTCACCCCTCCACTTT
TRBV5-1	NA	TRBJ2-1	TRBD2	CASSLPTSGRHNEQFF	TGCGCCAGCAGCTTGCCTACTAGCGGGAGACACAATGAGCAGTTCTTC
TRBV20-1	NA	TRBJ1-4	TRBD1	CSASRPGGTNEKLFF	TGCAGTGCTAGTAGGCCAGGGGGGACTAATGAAAAACTGTTTTTT
TRBV28	NA	TRBJ2-6	NA	CASSPRWWGAGANVLTF	TGTGCCAGCAGTCCCAGGTGGTGGGGGGCTGGGGCCAACGTCCTGACTTTC
TRBV12-3/TRBV12-4	NA	TRBJ2-1	NA	CASITSRRPYNEQFF	TGTGCCAGCATCACTAGTCGGAGACCCTACAATGAGCAGTTCTTC
TRBV20-1	few	TRBJ2-7	NA	CSAILRGQGPYEQYF	TGCAGTGCAATTCTCCGGGGACAAGGCCCCTACGAGCAGTACTTC
TRBV3-1	few	TRBJ2-1	TRBD2	CASSQRPDSGGINEQFF	TGTGCCAGCAGCCAAAGACCGGATAGCGGGGGGATCAATGAGCAGTTCTTC
TRBV28	few	TRBJ2-1	TRBD2	CASSEGGPMGNEQFF	TGTGCCAGCAGTGAGGGAGGGCCGATGGGCAATGAGCAGTTCTTC
TRBV7-9	NA	TRBJ2-3	NA	CASRETSAAGTDTQYF	TGTGCCAGCAGGGAAACGTCAGCCGCCGGCACAGATACGCAGTATTTT
TRBV7-9	few	TRBJ2-7	NA	CASSLSLGRSNEQYF	TGTGCCAGCAGCTTAAGTCTTGGGCGGAGCAATGAGCAGTACTTC
TRBV4-1	few	TRBJ2-3	NA	CASSPWVDRLASTDTQYF	TGCGCCAGCAGCCCGTGGGTGGACAGGCTAGCGAGCACAGATACGCAGTATTTT
TRBV4-1	NA	TRBJ1-4	TRBD1	CASSPAPDRATNEKLFF	TGCGCCAGCAGCCCCGCGCCCGACAGGGCAACTAATGAAAAACTGTTTTTT
TRBV18	NA	TRBJ2-1	TRBD2	CASSPASGPFNEQFF	TGTGCCAGCTCACCAGCTAGCGGGCCGTTCAATGAGCAGTTCTTC
TRBV5-8	NA	TRBJ1-4	TRBD1	CASSSGDRLTTNEKLFF	TGTGCCAGCAGCTCGGGGGACAGGCTCACAACTAATGAAAAACTGTTTTTT